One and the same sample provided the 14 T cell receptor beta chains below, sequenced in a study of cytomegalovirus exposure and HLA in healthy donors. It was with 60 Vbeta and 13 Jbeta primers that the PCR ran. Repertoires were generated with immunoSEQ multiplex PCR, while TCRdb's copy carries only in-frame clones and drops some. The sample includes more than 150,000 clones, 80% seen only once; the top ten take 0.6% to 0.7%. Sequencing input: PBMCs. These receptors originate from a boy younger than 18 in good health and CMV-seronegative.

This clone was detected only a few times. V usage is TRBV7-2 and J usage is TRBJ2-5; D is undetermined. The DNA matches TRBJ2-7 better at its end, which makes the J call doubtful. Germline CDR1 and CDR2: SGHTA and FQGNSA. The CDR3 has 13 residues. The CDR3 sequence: CASSLDTDYEQYF. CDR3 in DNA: TGTGCCAGCAGCTTAGACACGGACTACGAGCAGTACTTC.

The CDR3 DNA sequence: TGTGCCACCCGCATGGTGGGCACCCGGGGGGAGACCCAGTACTTC. Translation: CATRMVGTRGETQYF. The chain couples TRBV19 to TRBJ2-5, with D tentatively TRBD2 (6 bases). The V end was cut by 10 bases, the J end by 5 bases, with 23 bases between. The CDR3 sequence is 15 residues long. Germline CDR1 reads LNHDA; CDR2 reads SQIVND (reference sequence).

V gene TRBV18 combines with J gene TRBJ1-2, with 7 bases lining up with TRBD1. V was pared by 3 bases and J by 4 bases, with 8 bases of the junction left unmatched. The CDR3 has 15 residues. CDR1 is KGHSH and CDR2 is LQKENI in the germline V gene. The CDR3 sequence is CASSPRKGATYGYTF. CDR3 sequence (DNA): TGTGCCAGCTCACCTCGGAAGGGGGCAACCTATGGCTACACCTTC.

Here the CDR3 reads CASSLARTAQETQYF. The CDR3 nucleotides are TGTGCCAGCAGCTTAGCCCGGACAGCCCAAGAGACCCAGTACTTC. This chain uses TRBV11-3 with TRBJ2-5, with D perhaps TRBD1 (6 bases). The CDR3 is 15 amino acids. V was shortened by 1 base and J by 1 base, with 10 bases between the two germline ends. CDR1 is SGHNT and CDR2 is YENEEA in the germline V gene.

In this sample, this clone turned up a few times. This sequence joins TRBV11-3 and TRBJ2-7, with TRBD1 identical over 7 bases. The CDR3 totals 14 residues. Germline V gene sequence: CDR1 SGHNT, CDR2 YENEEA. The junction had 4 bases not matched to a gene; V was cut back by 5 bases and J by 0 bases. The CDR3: CASSMGQSSYEQYF. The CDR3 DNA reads TGTGCCAGCAGCATGGGACAGAGCTCCTACGAGCAGTACTTC.

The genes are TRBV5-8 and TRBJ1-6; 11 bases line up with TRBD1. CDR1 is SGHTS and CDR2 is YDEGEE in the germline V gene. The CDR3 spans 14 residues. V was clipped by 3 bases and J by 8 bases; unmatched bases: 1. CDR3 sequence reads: CASSSGQGDSPLHF. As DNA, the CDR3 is TGTGCCAGCAGCTCGGGACAGGGGGATTCACCCCTCCACTTT.

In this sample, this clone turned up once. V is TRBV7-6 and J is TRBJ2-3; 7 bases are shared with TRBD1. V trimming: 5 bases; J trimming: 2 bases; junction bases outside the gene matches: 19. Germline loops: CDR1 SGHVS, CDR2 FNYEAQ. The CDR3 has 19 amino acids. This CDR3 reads CASSGAGVATGEYTDTQYF. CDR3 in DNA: TGTGCCAGCAGCGGGGCCGGGGTCGCCACAGGGGAATACACAGATACGCAGTATTTT.

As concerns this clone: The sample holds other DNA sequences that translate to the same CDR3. As DNA, the CDR3 is TGTGCCTGGAGGGGAGGGGAAAAACTGTTTTTT. Protein sequence: CAWRGGEKLFF. V and J are TRBV30 and TRBJ1-4; no clear D gene. CDR3 size: 11 residues. Germline V gene lookup returns CDR1 GTSNPN and CDR2 SVGIG (reference sequence). V gave up 3 bases and J gave up 8 bases, with 7 bases separating them.

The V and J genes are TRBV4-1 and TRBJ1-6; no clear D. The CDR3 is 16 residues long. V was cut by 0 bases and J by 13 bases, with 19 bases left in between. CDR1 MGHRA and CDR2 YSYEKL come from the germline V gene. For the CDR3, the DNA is TGCGCCAGCAGCCAAGATCCCGAGGCAAGTACGTATCCCCTCCACTTT. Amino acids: CASSQDPEASTYPLHF.

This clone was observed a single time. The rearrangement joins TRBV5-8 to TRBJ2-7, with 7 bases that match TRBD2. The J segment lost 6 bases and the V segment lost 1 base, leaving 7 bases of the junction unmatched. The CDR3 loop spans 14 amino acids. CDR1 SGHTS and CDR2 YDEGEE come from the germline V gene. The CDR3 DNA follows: TGTGCCAGCAGCTTGAGCGGGGCTAGTGTCGAGCAGTACTTC. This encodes CASSLSGASVEQYF.

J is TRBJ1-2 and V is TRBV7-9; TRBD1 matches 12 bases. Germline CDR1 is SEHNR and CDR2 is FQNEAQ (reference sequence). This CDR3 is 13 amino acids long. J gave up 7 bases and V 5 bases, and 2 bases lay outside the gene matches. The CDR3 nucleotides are TGTGCCAGCAGCCGGGGACAGGGGGCTGGCTACACCTTC. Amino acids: CASSRGQGAGYTF.

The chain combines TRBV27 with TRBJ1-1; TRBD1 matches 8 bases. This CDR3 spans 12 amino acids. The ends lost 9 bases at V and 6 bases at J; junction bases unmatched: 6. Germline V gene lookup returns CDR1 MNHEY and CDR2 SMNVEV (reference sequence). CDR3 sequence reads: CASSDRVSEAFF. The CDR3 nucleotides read TGTGCCAGTTCGGACAGGGTCTCTGAAGCTTTCTTT.

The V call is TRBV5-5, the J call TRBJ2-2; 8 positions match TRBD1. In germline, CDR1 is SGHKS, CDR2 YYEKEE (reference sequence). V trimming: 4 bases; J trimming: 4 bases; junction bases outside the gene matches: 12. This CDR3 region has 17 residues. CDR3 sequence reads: CASSPTTGGWGTGELFF. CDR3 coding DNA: TGTGCCAGCAGCCCAACCACAGGGGGTTGGGGCACCGGGGAGCTGTTTTTT.

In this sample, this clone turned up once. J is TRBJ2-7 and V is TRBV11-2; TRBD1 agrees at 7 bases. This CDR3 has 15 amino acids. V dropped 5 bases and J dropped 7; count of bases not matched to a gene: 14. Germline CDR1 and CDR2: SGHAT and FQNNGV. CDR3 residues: CASSQSGQRLFEQYF. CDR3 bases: TGTGCCAGCAGCCAATCGGGACAGCGGCTTTTTGAGCAGTACTTC.